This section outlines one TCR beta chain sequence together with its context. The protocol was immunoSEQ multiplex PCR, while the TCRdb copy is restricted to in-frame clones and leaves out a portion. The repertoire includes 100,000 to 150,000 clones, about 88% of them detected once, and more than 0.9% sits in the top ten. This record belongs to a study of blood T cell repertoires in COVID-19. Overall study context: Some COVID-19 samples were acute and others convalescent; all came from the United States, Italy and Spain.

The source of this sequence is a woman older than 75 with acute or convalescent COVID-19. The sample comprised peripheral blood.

Here the CDR3 reads CASIPTGPYEQYF. The CDR3 nucleotides read TGTGCCAGCATCCCGACAGGTCCCTACGAGCAGTACTTC. The chain is built from TRBV6-5 and TRBJ2-7; possible D gene TRBD1, 6 bases. The CDR3 loop spans 13 amino acids. Per the germline V gene, CDR1 is MNHEY and CDR2 is SVGAGI. V dropped 7 bases and J dropped 2 bases, with 12 bases sitting between them.